This TCR beta chain stems from a study of beta chain features in type 1 diabetes. General observations from the study: The question of HLA type influencing TCRB rearrangement was one that remained unresolved here. In patients and controls equally, PCR might favor templates that are shorter.

The authors took one heparinised blood draw, averaging approximately 110 mL, from each donor. Researchers reported sorting CD4+ naive, central memory, regulatory and stem cell-like memory cells via CD45RO/CCR7/CD25/CD127/CD95/CD27. CDR3 size: 15 residues. Germline V gene lookup returns CDR1 SGHRS and CDR2 YFSETQ. Between the trimmed V and J ends, which lost 4 bases and 1 base, there was a span of 14 bases. Expressed TCRB transcripts were sequenced because the isolated RNA had all been reverse transcribed beforehand. Sequencing used immunoSEQ multiplex PCR; TCRdb keeps in-frame clones, though not all of them. Of fewer than 650,000 clones listed, 15% to 18% were seen once; the top ten hold about 0.086%. This clone was observed a few times. Its matching antigen is unknown.

The sample was naive CD4+ T cells from blood. This sequence originates from a man aged 18 to 29 in good health. The chain has TRBV5-1 and TRBJ1-1, with D uncertain. This chain's CDR3 is CASSPAGRPNTEAFF. CDR3 DNA: TGCGCCAGCAGCCCCGCCGGCAGGCCGAACACTGAAGCTTTCTTT.